The 25 T cell receptor beta chains listed next were all sequenced from one sample in a study of response to subunit inactivated influenza vaccine. A single record per CDR3 protein comes from TCRdb applying MiXCR to the RT-PCR reads. Of hundreds of thousands of distinct CDR3 sequences listed, 15% to 18% are singletons. Specimen: PBMCs from blood, collected 11 to 12 days after vaccination. These TCRs come from a man aged 45-65 years who received an inactivated influenza vaccine.

This rearrangement joins TRBV20-1 to TRBJ2-2; weak D call: TRBD2 (6 bases). CDR1 DFQATT and CDR2 SNEGSKA come from the germline V gene (reference sequence). The CDR3 is 14 residues long. The ends were cut back, 7 bases at V and 6 bases at J, with 18 bases in the middle. DNA of the CDR3: TGCAGTGTCCCACGGGACTGGGACGCCGGGGAGCTGTTTTTT. Its protein is CSVPRDWDAGELFF.

This clonotype was seen many times. The chain couples TRBV12-3 or TRBV12-4 to TRBJ2-5, with a possible D match to TRBD2 (6 bases). The CDR3 is 13 residues long. Trimming took off 1 base at V and 8 bases at J, with 11 bases between the two ends. The CDR3, as DNA: TGTGCCAGCAGTTTAGGGGGGGTCGACACCCAGTACTTC. This codes for CASSLGGVDTQYF.

Only a few counts were recorded for this clonotype. The chain has TRBV29-1 and TRBJ1-5; D is possibly TRBD1 (5 bases). This CDR3 contains 17 residues. The V end was cut by 0 bases, the J end by 2 bases, with 17 bases between. The V gene's germline CDR1 is SQVTM and CDR2 ANQGSEA. The CDR3 DNA reads as TGCAGCGTTGAAGACTGGCGAAGGGGAGGAGGCAATCAGCCCCAGCATTTT. Protein sequence: CSVEDWRRGGGNQPQHF.

This clonotype has more than one count but fewer than ten. V usage is TRBV20-1 and J usage is TRBJ2-3, with 7 bases aligning to TRBD2. The CDR3 has 15 residues. CDR1 is DFQATT, CDR2 SNEGSKA, per germline (reference sequence). The J segment lost 3 bases and the V segment lost 0 bases, leaving 6 bases of the junction unmatched. This CDR3 reads CSARDGRGPTDTQYF. The CDR3 coding sequence is TGCAGTGCTAGAGATGGGAGGGGACCTACAGATACGCAGTATTTT.

The J gene is TRBJ2-7, the V gene TRBV10-3; D remains ambiguous. The germline CDR1 and CDR2 sequences are ENHRY and SYGVKD. CDR3 length: 14 amino acids. The V end lost 10 bases, the J end lost 3 bases, and 19 bases lay between the germline ends. The DNA of the CDR3 is TGTGCCACCAAAGACACTATTCAAGTCTACGAGCAGTACTTC. As protein: CATKDTIQVYEQYF.

A note on this clonotype: The junction shows a germline mismatch at one end, possibly a read error. The chain is built from TRBV9 and TRBJ2-3, with 14 bases lining up with TRBD2. Germline V gene data show CDR1 as SGDLS and CDR2 as YYNGEE. The CDR3 runs to 16 residues. The CDR3 is CASSATSGRAPDKQYF. CDR3 nucleotides: TGTGCCAGCAGCGCGACTAGCGGGAGGGCCCCCGATAAGCAGTATTTT.

A few counts support this clonotype. The J gene is TRBJ1-1, the V gene TRBV4-1; D might be TRBD1 (6 bases). Trimming took 1 base from V and 6 from J, leaving 9 bases between them. Germline lookup yields CDR1 MGHRA and CDR2 YSYEKL. This CDR3 region has 13 residues. The CDR3 bases are TGCGCCAGCAGCCAAGTGTGGGGGCCTGAAGCTTTCTTT. Amino acids: CASSQVWGPEAFF.

This clonotype was observed many times. The V and J genes are TRBV12-3 or TRBV12-4 and TRBJ2-7, with D unresolved. V gave up 6 bases and J gave up 3 bases, with 24 bases separating them. This CDR3 region has 17 residues. CDR3 protein: CASSPRQTAFTVYEQYF. CDR3 in DNA: TGTGCCAGCAGCCCGAGACAAACAGCTTTTACAGTCTACGAGCAGTACTTC.

The table lists this clonotype with a few counts. The chain carries TRBV5-1 and TRBJ2-1; possibly TRBD2 for D (6 bases). CDR1 and CDR2 from the germline V gene are SGHRS and YFSETQ. V shed 3 bases and J shed 0 bases, with 10 bases lying between them. The CDR3 is made up of 15 amino acids. The CDR3 region has the DNA TGCGCCAGCAGCTCGCGGGACTTCTCCTACAATGAGCAGTTCTTC. Translation gives CASSSRDFSYNEQFF.

Only a few counts were recorded for this clonotype. The chain is built from TRBV18 and TRBJ2-7; D not resolved. V was cut by 0 bases and J by 1 base, with 7 bases left in between. This CDR3 spans 14 amino acids. CDR1 is KGHSH and CDR2 is LQKENI in the germline V gene. The CDR3 loop is CASSPPQGSYEQYF. The CDR3 nucleotides read TGTGCCAGCTCACCACCTCAAGGATCCTACGAGCAGTACTTC. Combining the CDR3 with reference TRBV18 and TRBJ2-7 gives the whole variable domain NAGVMQNPRHLVRRRGQEARLRCSPMKGHSHVYWYRQLPEEGLKFMVYLQKENIIDESGMPKERFSAEFPKEGPSILRIQQVVRGDSAAYFCASSPPQGSYEQYFGPGTRLTVT.

J is TRBJ2-7 and V is TRBV10-2; D might be TRBD2 (7 bases). The CDR3 has 15 amino acids. Germline V gene sequence: CDR1 WSHSY, CDR2 SAAADI. The CDR3 here is CASTNGGPLSYEQYF. DNA of the CDR3: TGCGCATCCACGAACGGGGGGCCCCTCTCCTACGAGCAGTACTTC.

The chain has TRBV7-2 and TRBJ2-7, with TRBD1 as a possible D gene (6 bases). V gave up 5 bases and J gave up 3 bases, with 14 bases separating them. Germline assignment: CDR1 SGHTA and CDR2 FQGNSA. The CDR3 is 14 amino acids. The CDR3 nucleotides are TGTGCCAGCAGCCGGACCCGGGACAACTACGAGCAGTACTTC. It yields the protein CASSRTRDNYEQYF.

V gene TRBV5-1 combines with J gene TRBJ1-1; 10 bases are shared with TRBD1. This CDR3 comprises 14 residues. The germline V gene encodes CDR1 SGHRS and CDR2 YFSETQ. The J segment lost 5 bases and the V segment lost 3 bases, leaving 4 bases of the junction unmatched. CDR3 coding DNA: TGCGCCAGCAGCTCCGGACAGGGGGAGACTGAAGCTTTCTTT. Protein: CASSSGQGETEAFF.

This clonotype was seen more than once but under ten times. CDR3 loop: CSVMKYNEQFF. CDR3 sequence (DNA): TGCAGCGTTATGAAGTACAATGAGCAGTTCTTC. V and J are TRBV29-1 and TRBJ2-1; no definite D call. The germline CDR1 and CDR2 sequences are SQVTM and ANQGSEA. The CDR3 contains 11 residues. V gave up 5 bases and J gave up 4 bases, with 6 bases separating them.

V and J are TRBV12-3 or TRBV12-4 and TRBJ2-5, with a tentative D call TRBD2 (7 bases). V dropped 2 bases and J dropped 7 bases, with 14 bases sitting between them. The CDR3 has 14 residues. The CDR3 DNA sequence: TGTGCCAGCAGTTTAAGGCGGGGGCCGAGGACCCAGTACTTC. This sequence encodes CASSLRRGPRTQYF.

The V call is TRBV6-2 or TRBV6-3, the J call TRBJ2-7; D not certain. CDR1 MNHEY and CDR2 SVGEGT come from the germline V gene. Trimming cost V 2 bases and J 6 bases, with 8 bases left between them. This CDR3 contains 12 residues. CDR3 in amino acids: CASSYPLGEQYF. In DNA, the CDR3 is TGTGCCAGCAGTTACCCCTTGGGCGAGCAGTACTTC.

A few counts support this clonotype. The chain combines TRBV12-3 or TRBV12-4 with TRBJ1-5; D gene unclear. The CDR3 runs to 13 residues. V was shortened by 2 bases and J by 5 bases, with 7 bases between the two germline ends. The DNA of the CDR3 is TGTGCCAGCAGTTTAAGGGCCCATCAGCCCCAGCATTTT. It encodes CASSLRAHQPQHF.

V is TRBV7-9 and J is TRBJ2-5; 7 nucleotides align to TRBD2. The CDR3 has 16 amino acids. V lost 4 bases to trimming and J lost 4 bases; unmatched junction nucleotides: 12. Germline CDR1 and CDR2: SEHNR and FQNEAQ (reference sequence). CDR3 amino acids: CASSSRLLAKGETQYF. The CDR3 DNA is TGTGCCAGCAGCTCCCGATTACTAGCGAAGGGAGAGACCCAGTACTTC.

This clonotype was seen a few times. This chain links TRBV6-5 with TRBJ2-3; D tentatively reads TRBD1 or TRBD2 (5 bases each). The CDR3 loop spans 16 amino acids. Germline-derived CDR1 and CDR2 are MNHEY and SVGAGI. The V gene lost 3 bases and the J gene lost 2 bases, with 15 bases spanning the gap. In nucleotides, the CDR3 is TGTGCCAGCAGTTATTACGTCGGGACGCCCACAGATACGCAGTATTTT. Protein sequence: CASSYYVGTPTDTQYF.

The chain has TRBV5-1 and TRBJ2-7; 9 bases are shared with TRBD1. J was trimmed by 5 bases and V by 0 bases; bases with no gene match: 9. Germline loops: CDR1 SGHRS, CDR2 YFSETQ. This CDR3 comprises 16 residues. DNA for the CDR3: TGCGCCAGCAGCTTGGTAGTCGACAGGGGGTCGGACGAGCAGTACTTC. Its translation is CASSLVVDRGSDEQYF.

The chain employs TRBV27 and TRBJ2-6, with 7 bases aligning to TRBD1. Germline loops: CDR1 MNHEY, CDR2 SMNVEV (reference sequence). J lost 3 bases, V lost 6 bases, and 14 bases had no gene match. There are 18 residues in the CDR3. For the CDR3, the DNA is TGTGCCAGCAGGTCGACGGCCAGGGGGATGGGTGGGGCCAACGTCCTGACTTTC. The encoded protein is CASRSTARGMGGANVLTF.

The rearrangement uses TRBV10-3 and TRBJ1-1; 10 positions agree with TRBD1. CDR3 length: 16 amino acids. Trimming at V came to 8 bases and at J to 4 bases, leaving 13 bases not matched to a gene. The germline V gene has CDR1 ENHRY and CDR2 SYGVKD. The CDR3 DNA reads as TGTGCCATCGCACCGGGACAGGGGACGGGGGGCACTGAAGCTTTCTTT. It specifies CAIAPGQGTGGTEAFF.

In this sample, this clonotype turned up a few times. This chain uses TRBV5-1 with TRBJ2-5, with 9 positions matching TRBD1. The V and J ends lost 3 bases and 2 bases, in that order; junction bases with no gene match: 11. This CDR3 region has 17 residues. Germline V lookup: CDR1 SGHRS, CDR2 YFSETQ. DNA for the CDR3: TGCGCCAGCAGCTACGGTCCGGGACAGGGAAAACAAGAGACCCAGTACTTC. Protein product: CASSYGPGQGKQETQYF.

This chain uses TRBV7-2 with TRBJ2-5; possible D gene TRBD1, 5 bases. Germline V CDR1 and CDR2: SGHTA, FQGNSA. This CDR3 has 14 residues. The V gene lost 6 bases and the J gene lost 1 base, with 12 bases spanning the gap. In nucleotides, the CDR3 is TGTGCCAGCAGGTTCCAGGGCCCCCAAGAGACCCAGTACTTC. This translates into CASRFQGPQETQYF.

CDR3 nucleotides: TGTGCCAGCAGCGAGGGGGACAGTGTATCCTACGAGCAGTACTTC. It specifies CASSEGDSVSYEQYF. V usage is TRBV9 and J usage is TRBJ2-7; TRBD1 aligns across 7 bases. Germline V gives CDR1 SGDLS, CDR2 YYNGEE. The CDR3 length is 15 residues. J gave up 1 base and V 3 bases, and 7 bases lay outside the gene matches.